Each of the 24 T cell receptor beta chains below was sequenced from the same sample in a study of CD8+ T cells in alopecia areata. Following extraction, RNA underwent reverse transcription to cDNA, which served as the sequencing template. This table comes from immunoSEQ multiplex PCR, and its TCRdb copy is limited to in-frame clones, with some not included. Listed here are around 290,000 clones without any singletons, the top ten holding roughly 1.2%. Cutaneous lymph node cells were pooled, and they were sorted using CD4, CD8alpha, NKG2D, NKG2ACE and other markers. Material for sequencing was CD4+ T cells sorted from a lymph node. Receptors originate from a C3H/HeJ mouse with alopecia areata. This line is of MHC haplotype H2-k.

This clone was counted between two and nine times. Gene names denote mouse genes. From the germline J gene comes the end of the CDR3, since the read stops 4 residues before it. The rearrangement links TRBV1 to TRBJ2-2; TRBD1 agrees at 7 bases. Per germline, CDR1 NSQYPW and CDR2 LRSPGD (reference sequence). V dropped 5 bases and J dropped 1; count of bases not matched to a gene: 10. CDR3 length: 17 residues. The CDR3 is CTCSFPSGTENTGQLYF. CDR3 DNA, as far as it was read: TGCACCTGCAGTTTCCCCTCCGGGACAGAAAACACCGGG. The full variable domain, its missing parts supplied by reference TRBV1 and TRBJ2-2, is VTLLEQNPRWRLVPRGQAVNLRCILKNSQYPWMSWYQQDLQKQLQWLFTLRSPGDKEVKSLPGADYLATRVTDTELRLQVANMSQGRTLYCTCSFPSGTENTGQLYFGEGSKLTVL.

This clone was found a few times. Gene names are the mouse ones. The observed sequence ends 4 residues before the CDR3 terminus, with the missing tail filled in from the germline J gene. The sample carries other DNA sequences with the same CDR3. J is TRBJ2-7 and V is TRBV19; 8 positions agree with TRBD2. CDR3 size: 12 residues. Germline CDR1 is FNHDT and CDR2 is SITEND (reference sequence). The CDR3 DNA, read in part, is TGTGCCAGCAGCAGACTGGGGTAT. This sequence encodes CASSRLGY. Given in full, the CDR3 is CASSRLGYEQYF.

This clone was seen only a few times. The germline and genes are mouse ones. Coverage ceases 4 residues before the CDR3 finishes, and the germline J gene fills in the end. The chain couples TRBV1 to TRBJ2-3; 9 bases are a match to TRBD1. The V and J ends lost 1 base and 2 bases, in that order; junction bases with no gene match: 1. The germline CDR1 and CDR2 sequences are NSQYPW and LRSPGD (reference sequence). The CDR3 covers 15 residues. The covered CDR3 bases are TGCACCTGCAGTGCAGGGACAGGGGATGCAGAA. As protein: CTCSAGTGDAE. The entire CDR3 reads CTCSAGTGDAETLYF.

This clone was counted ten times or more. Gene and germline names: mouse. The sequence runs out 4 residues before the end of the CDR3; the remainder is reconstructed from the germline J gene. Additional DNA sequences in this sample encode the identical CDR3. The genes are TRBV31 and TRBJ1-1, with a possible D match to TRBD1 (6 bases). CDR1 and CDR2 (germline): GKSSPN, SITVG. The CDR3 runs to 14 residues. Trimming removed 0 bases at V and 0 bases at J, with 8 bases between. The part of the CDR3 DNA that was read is TGTGCCTGGAGTCTCAGGACAGCAAACACA. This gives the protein CAWSLRTANT. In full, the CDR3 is CAWSLRTANTEVFF.

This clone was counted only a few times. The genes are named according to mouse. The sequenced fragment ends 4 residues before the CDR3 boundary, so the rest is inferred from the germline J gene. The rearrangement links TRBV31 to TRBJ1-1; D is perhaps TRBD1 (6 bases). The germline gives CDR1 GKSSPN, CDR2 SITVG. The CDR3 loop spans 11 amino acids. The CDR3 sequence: CAWSRTEEVFF. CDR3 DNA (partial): TGTGCCTGGAGTCGGACAGAA.

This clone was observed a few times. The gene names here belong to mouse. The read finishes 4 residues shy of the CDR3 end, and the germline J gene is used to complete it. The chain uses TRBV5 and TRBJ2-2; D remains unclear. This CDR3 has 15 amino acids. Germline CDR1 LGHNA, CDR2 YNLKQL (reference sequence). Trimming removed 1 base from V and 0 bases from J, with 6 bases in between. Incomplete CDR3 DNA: TGTGCCAGCAGCCAAGCCAGCTCAAACACCGGG. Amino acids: CASSQASSNTG. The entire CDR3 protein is CASSQASSNTGQLYF.

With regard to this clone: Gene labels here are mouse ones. CDR3 amino acids: CAWSRVGGDTGQLYF. The DNA read from the CDR3 is TGTGCCTGGAGTCGCGTGGGGGGAGACACCGGG. The chain employs TRBV31 and TRBJ2-2, with TRBD2 matching 7 bases. From the germline J gene comes the end of the CDR3, since the read stops 4 residues before it. J gave up 3 bases and V 1 base, and 5 bases lay outside the gene matches. The CDR3 length is 15 residues. Germline assignment: CDR1 GKSSPN and CDR2 SITVG.

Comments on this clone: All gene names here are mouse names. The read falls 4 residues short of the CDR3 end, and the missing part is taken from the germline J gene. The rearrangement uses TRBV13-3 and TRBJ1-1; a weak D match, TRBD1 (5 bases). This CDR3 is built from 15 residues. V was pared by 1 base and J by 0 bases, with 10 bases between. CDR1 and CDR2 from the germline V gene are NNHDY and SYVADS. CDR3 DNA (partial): TGTGCCAGCAGTGATAGGAGGACAACAAACACA. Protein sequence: CASSDRRTTNT. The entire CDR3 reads CASSDRRTTNTEVFF.

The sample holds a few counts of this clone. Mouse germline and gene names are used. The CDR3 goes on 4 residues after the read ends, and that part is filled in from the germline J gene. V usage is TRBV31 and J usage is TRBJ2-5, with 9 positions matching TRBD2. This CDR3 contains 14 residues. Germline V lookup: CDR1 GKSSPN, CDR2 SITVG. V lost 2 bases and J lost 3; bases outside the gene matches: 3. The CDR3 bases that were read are TGTGCCTGGAGTGGACTGGGGACACAAGAC. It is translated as CAWSGLGTQD. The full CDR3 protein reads CAWSGLGTQDTQYF.

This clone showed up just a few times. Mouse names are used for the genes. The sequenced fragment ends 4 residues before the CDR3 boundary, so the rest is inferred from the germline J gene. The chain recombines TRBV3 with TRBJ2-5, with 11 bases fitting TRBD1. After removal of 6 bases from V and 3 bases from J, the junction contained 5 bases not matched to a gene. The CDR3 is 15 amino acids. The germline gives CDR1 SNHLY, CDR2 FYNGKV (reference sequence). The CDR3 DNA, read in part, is TGTGCCAGCAGTATGGGGACAGGGGGACAAGAC. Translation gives CASSMGTGGQD. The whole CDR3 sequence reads CASSMGTGGQDTQYF.

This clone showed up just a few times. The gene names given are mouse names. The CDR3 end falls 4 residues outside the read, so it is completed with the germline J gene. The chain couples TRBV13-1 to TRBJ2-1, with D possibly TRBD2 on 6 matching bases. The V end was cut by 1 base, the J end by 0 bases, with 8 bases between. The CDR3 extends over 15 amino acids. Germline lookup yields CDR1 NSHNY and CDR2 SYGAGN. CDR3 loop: CASSDPGANYAEQFF. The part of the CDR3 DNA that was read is TGTGCCAGCAGTGATCCTGGGGCTAACTATGCT.

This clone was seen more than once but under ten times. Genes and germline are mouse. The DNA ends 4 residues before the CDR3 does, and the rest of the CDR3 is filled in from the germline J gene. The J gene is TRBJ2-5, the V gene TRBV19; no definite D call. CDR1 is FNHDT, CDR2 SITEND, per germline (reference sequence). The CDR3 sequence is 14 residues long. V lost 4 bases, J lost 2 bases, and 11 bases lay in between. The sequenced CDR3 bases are TGTGCCAGCAGTTTCGACAAATTCCAAGAC. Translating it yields CASSFDKFQD. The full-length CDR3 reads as CASSFDKFQDTQYF.

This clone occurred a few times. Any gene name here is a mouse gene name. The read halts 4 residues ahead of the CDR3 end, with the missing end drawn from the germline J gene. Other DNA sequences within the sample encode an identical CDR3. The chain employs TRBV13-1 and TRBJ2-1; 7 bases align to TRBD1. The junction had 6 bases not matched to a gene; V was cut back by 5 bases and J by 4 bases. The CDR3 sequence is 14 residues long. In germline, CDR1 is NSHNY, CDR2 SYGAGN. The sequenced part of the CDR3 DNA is TGTGCCAGCAGAGACCGGGACAGATATGCT. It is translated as CASRDRDRYA. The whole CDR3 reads CASRDRDRYAEQFF.

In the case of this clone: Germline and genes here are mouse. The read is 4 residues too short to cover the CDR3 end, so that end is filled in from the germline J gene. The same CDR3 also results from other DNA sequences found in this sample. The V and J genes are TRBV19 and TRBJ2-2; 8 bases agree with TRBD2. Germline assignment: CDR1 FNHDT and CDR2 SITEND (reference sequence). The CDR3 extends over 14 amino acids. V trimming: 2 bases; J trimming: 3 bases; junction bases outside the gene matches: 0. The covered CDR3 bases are TGTGCCAGCAGTATCTGGGGGGACACCGGG. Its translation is CASSIWGDTG. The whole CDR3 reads CASSIWGDTGQLYF.

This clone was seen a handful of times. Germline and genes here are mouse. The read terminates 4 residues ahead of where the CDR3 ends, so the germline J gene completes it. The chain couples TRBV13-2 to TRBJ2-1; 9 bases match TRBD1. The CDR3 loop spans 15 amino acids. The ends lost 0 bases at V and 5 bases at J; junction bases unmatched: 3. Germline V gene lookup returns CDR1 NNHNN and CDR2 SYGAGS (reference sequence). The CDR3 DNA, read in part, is TGTGCCAGCGGTGATGTCGGACAGGGGCATGCT. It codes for CASGDVGQGHA. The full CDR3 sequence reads CASGDVGQGHAEQFF.

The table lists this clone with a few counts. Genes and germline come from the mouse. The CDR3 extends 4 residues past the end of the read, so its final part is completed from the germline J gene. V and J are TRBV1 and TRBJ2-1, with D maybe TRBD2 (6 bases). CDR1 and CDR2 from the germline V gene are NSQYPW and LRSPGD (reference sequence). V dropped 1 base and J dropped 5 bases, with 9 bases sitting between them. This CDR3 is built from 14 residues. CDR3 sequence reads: CTCSAGGVDAEQFF. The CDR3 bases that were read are TGCACCTGCAGTGCAGGGGGGGTGGATGCT.

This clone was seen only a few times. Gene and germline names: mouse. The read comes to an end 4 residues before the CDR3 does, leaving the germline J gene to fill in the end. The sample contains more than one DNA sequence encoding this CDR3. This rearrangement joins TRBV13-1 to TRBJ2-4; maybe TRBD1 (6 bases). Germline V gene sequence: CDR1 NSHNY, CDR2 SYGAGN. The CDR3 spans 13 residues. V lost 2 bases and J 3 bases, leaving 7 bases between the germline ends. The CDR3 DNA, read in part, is TGTGCCAGCAGTGAGGGACAACAAAAC. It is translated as CASSEGQQN. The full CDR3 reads CASSEGQQNTLYF.

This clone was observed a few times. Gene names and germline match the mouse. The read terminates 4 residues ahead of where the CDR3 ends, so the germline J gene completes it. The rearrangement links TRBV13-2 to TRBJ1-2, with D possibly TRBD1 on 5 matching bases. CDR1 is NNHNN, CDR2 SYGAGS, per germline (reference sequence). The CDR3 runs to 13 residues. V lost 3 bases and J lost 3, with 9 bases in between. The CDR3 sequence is CASGVPTDSDYTF. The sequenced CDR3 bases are TGTGCCAGCGGTGTCCCGACAGACTCC.

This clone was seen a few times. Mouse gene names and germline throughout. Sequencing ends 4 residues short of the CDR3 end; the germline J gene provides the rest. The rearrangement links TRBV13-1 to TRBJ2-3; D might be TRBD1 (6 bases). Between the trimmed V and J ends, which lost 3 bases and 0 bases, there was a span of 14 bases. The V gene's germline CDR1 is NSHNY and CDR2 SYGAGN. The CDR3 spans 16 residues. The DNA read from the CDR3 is TGTGCCAGCAGTGGACCCGGGACATCTAGTGCAGAA. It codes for CASSGPGTSSAE. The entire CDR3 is CASSGPGTSSAETLYF.

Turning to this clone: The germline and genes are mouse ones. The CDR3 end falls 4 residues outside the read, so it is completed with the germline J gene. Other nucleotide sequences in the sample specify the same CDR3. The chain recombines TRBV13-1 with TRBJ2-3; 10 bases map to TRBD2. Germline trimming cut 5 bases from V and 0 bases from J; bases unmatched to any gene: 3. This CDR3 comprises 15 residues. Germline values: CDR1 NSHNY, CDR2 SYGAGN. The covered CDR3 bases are TGTGCCAGCAGGAGACTGGGGGGAAGTGCAGAA. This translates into CASRRLGGSAE. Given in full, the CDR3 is CASRRLGGSAETLYF.

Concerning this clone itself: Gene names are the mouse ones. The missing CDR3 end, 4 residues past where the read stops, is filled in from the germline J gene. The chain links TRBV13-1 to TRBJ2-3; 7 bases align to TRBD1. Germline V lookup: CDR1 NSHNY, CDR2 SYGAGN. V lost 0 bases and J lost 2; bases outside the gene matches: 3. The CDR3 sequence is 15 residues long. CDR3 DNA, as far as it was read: TGTGCCAGCAGTGATGTCGGGACAGCTGCAGAA. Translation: CASSDVGTAAE. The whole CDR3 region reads CASSDVGTAAETLYF.

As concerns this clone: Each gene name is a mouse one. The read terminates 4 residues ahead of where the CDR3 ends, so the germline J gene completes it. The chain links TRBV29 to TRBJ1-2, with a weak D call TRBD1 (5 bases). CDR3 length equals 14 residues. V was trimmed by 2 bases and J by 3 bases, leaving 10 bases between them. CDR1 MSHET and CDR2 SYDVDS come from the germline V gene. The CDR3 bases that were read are TGTGCTAGCAGTTTACCCGGACAACACTCC. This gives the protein CASSLPGQHS. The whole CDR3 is CASSLPGQHSDYTF.

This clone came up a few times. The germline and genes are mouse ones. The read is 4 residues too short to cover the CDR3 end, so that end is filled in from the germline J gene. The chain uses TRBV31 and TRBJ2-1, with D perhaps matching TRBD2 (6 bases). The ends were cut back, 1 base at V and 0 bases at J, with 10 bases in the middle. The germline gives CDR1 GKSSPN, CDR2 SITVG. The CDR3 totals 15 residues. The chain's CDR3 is CAWSPPGLNYAEQFF. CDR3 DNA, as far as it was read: TGTGCCTGGAGTCCCCCGGGACTTAACTATGCT. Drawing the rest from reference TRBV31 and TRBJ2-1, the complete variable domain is AQTIHQWPVAEIKAVGSPLSLGCTIKGKSSPNLYWYWQATGGTLQQLFYSITVGQVESVVQLNLSASRPKDDQFILSTEKLLLSHSGFYLCAWSPPGLNYAEQFFGPGTRLTVL.

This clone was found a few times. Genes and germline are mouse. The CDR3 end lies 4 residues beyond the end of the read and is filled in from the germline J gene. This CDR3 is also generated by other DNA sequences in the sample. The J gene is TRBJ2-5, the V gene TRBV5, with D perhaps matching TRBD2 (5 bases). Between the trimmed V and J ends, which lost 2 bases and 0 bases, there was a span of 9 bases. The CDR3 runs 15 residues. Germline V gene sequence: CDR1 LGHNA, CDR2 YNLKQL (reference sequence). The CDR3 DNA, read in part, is TGTGCCAGCAGCCAACTGGGTGTTAACCAAGAC. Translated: CASSQLGVNQD. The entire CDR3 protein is CASSQLGVNQDTQYF.